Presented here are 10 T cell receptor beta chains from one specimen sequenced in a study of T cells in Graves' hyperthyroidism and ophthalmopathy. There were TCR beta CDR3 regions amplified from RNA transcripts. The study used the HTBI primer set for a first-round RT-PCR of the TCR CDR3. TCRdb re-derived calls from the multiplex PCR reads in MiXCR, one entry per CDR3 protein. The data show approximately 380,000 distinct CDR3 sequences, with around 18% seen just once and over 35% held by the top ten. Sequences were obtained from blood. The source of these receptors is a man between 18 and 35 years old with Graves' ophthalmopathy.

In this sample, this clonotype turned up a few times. CDR3 in DNA: TGTGCCAGCAGCTTCGGGAAGGCAAGATATAGCAATCAGCCCCAGCATTTT. Translation: CASSFGKARYSNQPQHF. This chain links TRBV7-3 with TRBJ1-5; D is unclear. V was clipped by 3 bases and J by 0 bases, with 15 bases between them. Per germline, CDR1 SGHTA and CDR2 FQGTGA. The CDR3 contains 17 residues.

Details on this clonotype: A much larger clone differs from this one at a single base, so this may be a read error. CDR3 nucleotides: TGTGCCAGCAGTACCTCACCGGGACTAGCAGACTACAATGAGCAGTTCTTC. Amino acid sequence: CASSTSPGLADYNEQFF. The chain couples TRBV12-3 or TRBV12-4 to TRBJ2-1, with 9 bases that match TRBD2. The CDR3 totals 17 residues. Trimming took 5 bases from V and 3 from J; bases not matched to a gene: 11.

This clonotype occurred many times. In nucleotides, the CDR3 is TGTGCCAGCAGGCCCATCTCAGGGATCATTGGCTACACCTTC. Translating it yields CASRPISGIIGYTF. The gene calls are TRBV11-2 and TRBJ1-2, with D tentatively TRBD1 (5 bases). This CDR3 contains 14 residues. Germline V CDR1 and CDR2: SGHAT, FQNNGV. V gave up 6 bases and J gave up 7 bases, with 18 bases separating them.

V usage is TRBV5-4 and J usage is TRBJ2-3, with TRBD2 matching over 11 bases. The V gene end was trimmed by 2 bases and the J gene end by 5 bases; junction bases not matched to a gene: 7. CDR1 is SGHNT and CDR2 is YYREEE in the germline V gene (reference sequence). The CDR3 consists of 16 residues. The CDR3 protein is CASSLPSGGYGDTQYF. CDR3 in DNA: TGTGCCAGCAGCTTACCTAGCGGGGGGTATGGAGATACGCAGTATTTT. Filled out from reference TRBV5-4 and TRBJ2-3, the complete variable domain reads ETGVTQSPTHLIKTRGQQVTLRCSSQSGHNTVSWYQQALGQGPQFIFQYYREEENGRGNFPPRFSGLQFPNYSSELNVNALELDDSALYLCASSLPSGGYGDTQYFGPGTRLTVL.

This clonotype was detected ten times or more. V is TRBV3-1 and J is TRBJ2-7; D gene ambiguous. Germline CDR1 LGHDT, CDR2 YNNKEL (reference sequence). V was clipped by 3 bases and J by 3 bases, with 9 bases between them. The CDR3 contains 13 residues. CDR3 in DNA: TGTGCCAGCAGCCAGTTTGAACACTACGAGCAGTACTTC. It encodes CASSQFEHYEQYF.

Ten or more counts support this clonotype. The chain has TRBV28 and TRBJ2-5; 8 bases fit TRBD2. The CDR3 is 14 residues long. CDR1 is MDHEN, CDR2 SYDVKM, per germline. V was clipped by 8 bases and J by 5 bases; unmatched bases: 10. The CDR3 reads CASHHGGRTETQYF. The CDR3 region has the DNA TGTGCCAGCCATCACGGCGGGAGGACTGAGACCCAGTACTTC.

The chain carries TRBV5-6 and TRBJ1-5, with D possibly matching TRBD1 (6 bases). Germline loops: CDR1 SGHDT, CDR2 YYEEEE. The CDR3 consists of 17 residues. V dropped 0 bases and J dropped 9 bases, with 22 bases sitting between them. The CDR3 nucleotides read TGTGCCAGCAGCTTGGGTGCTATGGGGGAGGGGGGTCGGCCCCAGCATTTT. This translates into CASSLGAMGEGGRPQHF. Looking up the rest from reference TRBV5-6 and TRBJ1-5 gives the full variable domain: DAGVTQSPTHLIKTRGQQVTLRCSPKSGHDTVSWYQQALGQGPQFIFQYYEEEERQRGNFPDRFSGHQFPNYSSELNVNALLLGDSALYLCASSLGAMGEGGRPQHFGDGTRLSIL.

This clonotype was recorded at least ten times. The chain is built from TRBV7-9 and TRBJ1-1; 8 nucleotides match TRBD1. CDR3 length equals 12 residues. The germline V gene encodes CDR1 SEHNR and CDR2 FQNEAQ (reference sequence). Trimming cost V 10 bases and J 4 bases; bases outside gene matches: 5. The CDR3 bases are TGTGCCATCGCCGGGACAGGCACTGAAGCTTTCTTT. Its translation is CAIAGTGTEAFF.

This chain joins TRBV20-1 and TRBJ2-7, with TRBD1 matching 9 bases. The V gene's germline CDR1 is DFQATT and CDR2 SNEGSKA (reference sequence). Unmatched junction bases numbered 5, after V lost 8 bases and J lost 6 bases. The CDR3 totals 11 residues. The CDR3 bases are TGCAGTCTCCCGGACAGGGGCGAGCAGTACTTC. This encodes CSLPDRGEQYF.

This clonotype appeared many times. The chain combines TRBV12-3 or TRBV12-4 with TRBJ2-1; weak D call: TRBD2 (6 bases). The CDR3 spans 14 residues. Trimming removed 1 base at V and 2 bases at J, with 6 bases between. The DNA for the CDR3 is TGTGCCAGCAGTTTAGGGGAGGCCTACAATGAGCAGTTCTTC. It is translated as CASSLGEAYNEQFF.